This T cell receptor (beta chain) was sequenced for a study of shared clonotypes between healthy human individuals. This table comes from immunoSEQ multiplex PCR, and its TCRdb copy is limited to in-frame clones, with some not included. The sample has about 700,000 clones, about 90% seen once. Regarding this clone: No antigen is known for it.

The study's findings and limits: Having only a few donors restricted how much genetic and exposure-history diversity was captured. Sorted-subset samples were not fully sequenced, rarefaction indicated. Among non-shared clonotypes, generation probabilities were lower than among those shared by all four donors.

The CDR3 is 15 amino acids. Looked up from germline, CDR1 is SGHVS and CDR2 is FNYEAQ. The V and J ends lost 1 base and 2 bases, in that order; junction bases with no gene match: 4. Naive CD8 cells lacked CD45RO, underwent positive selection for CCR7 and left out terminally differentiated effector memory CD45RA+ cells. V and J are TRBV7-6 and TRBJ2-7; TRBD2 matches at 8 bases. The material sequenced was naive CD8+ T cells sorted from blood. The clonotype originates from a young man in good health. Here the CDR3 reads CASSLGAGVAYEQYF. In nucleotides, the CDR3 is TGTGCCAGCAGCTTAGGAGCGGGAGTCGCCTACGAGCAGTACTTC.